The 31 T cell receptor beta chains reported below all come from one sample, sequenced in a study of PD-1 blockade in classical Hodgkin lymphoma. All patients relapsed after autologous stem cell transplantation, and brentuximab vedotin exposure varied. Measured with immunoSEQ multiplex PCR; TCRdb has only the in-frame clones, and not every one. The repertoire consists of some 150,000 clones, with about 81% occurring once and the leading ten covering roughly 10%. The sample was peripheral blood mononuclear cells (PBMCs), taken before the second cycle of nivolumab. The receptor set was obtained from a human donor with classical Hodgkin lymphoma.

The V and J genes are TRBV7-2 and TRBJ2-7, with TRBD2 as a possible D gene (5 bases). The germline V and J ends were trimmed by 7 bases and 1 base, with 11 bases remaining between them. The CDR3 extends over 13 amino acids. The V gene's germline CDR1 is SGHTA and CDR2 FQGNSA. CDR3 coding DNA: TGTGCCAGCACCCCCTCGGGGTCCTACGAGCAGTACTTC. The encoded protein is CASTPSGSYEQYF.

The sample holds one count of this clone. This rearrangement joins TRBV10-3 to TRBJ2-1, with 10 bases that match TRBD2. The length of the CDR3 is 15 residues. CDR1 is ENHRY, CDR2 SYGVKD, per germline. Trimming took 6 bases from V and 5 from J; bases not matched to a gene: 7. CDR3 nucleotides: TGTGCCATCAGAATGAATGGACTAGCGGACAATGAGCAGTTCTTC. Translating it yields CAIRMNGLADNEQFF.

The CDR3 protein is CASFRVAVNTEAFF. Written as DNA, the CDR3 is TGTGCCAGCTTCAGGGTCGCAGTGAACACTGAAGCTTTCTTT. V and J are TRBV18 and TRBJ1-1; a weak D match, TRBD1 (5 bases). V lost 7 bases and J lost 0, with 12 bases in between. Germline V gives CDR1 KGHSH, CDR2 LQKENI. CDR3 length: 14 amino acids.

The chain couples TRBV9 to TRBJ2-7; 9 bases are a match to TRBD1. The V segment lost 0 bases and the J segment 4 bases; nucleotides outside the gene matches: 8. Per germline, CDR1 SGDLS and CDR2 YYNGEE. This CDR3 is 16 amino acids long. The CDR3 coding sequence is TGTGCCAGCAGCGTAGCCCCACAGGGGGCTTTTTACGAGCAGTACTTC. Its translation is CASSVAPQGAFYEQYF.

This clone came up a few times. This chain connects TRBV5-5 to TRBJ2-1, with D unclear. This CDR3 contains 16 residues. Trimming took 0 bases from V and 10 from J, leaving 20 bases between them. Germline V gene sequence: CDR1 SGHKS, CDR2 YYEKEE (reference sequence). The CDR3 region is CASSLAERKLTREQFF. CDR3 DNA sequence: TGTGCCAGCAGCTTGGCCGAAAGGAAATTGACAAGGGAGCAGTTCTTC.

The chain recombines TRBV19 with TRBJ2-3; no reliable D call. Germline V gene sequence: CDR1 LNHDA, CDR2 SQIVND (reference sequence). This CDR3 spans 14 amino acids. The V end lost 2 bases, the J end lost 0 bases, and 6 bases lay between the germline ends. The CDR3, as DNA: TGTGCCAGTAGTATACAGGTCAGCACAGATACGCAGTATTTT. Translation gives CASSIQVSTDTQYF. Using reference TRBV19 and TRBJ2-3 for the parts outside the CDR3, the full variable domain is DGGITQSPKYLFRKEGQNVTLSCEQNLNHDAMYWYRQDPGQGLRLIYYSQIVNDFQKGDIAEGYSVSREKKESFPLTVTSAQKNPTAFYLCASSIQVSTDTQYFGPGTRLTVL.

This rearrangement joins TRBV10-3 to TRBJ1-5; the match to TRBD1 covers 7 bases. The junction had 7 bases not matched to a gene; V was cut back by 6 bases and J by 5 bases. CDR1 ENHRY and CDR2 SYGVKD come from the germline V gene. The CDR3 spans 14 residues. Here the CDR3 DNA reads TGTGCCATCAGCAGGACAGGAACGGATCAGCCCCAGCATTTT. Amino acids: CAISRTGTDQPQHF.

The chain joins TRBV19 to TRBJ2-7; 7 bases are a match to TRBD1. From germline, CDR1 is LNHDA and CDR2 SQIVND (reference sequence). Trimming took 3 bases from V and 4 from J; bases not matched to a gene: 6. This CDR3 has 14 residues. CDR3 bases: TGTGCCAGTAGTATTTCGGACAGGCCTTACGAGCAGTACTTC. Its protein is CASSISDRPYEQYF.

The J gene is TRBJ1-6, the V gene TRBV6-6; tentatively, D is TRBD1 (6 bases). Per germline, CDR1 MNHNY and CDR2 SVGAGI (reference sequence). The CDR3 sequence is 15 residues long. Trimming removed 2 bases at V and 11 bases at J, with 16 bases between. CDR3 region: CASSYLGSQGTPLHF. CDR3 coding DNA: TGTGCCAGCAGTTACCTCGGGTCCCAGGGGACACCCCTCCACTTT.

J is TRBJ1-5 and V is TRBV27, with 7 bases lining up with TRBD1. The V segment lost 4 bases and the J segment 4 bases; nucleotides outside the gene matches: 13. Germline V gene data show CDR1 as MNHEY and CDR2 as SMNVEV (reference sequence). The CDR3 contains 17 residues. The CDR3 loop reads CASSSSPFQGVNQPQHF. CDR3 DNA sequence: TGTGCCAGCAGTTCCTCACCGTTCCAGGGGGTAAATCAGCCCCAGCATTTT.

This chain uses TRBV28 with TRBJ1-4; no firm D call. Per the germline V gene, CDR1 is MDHEN and CDR2 is SYDVKM. This CDR3 is 13 amino acids long. V gave up 2 bases and J gave up 8 bases, with 9 bases separating them. The CDR3 spells CASSLSRNEKLFF. The CDR3 DNA reads TGTGCCAGCAGTTTAAGCAGGAACGAAAAACTGTTTTTT.

J is TRBJ2-1 and V is TRBV6-5, with no clear D. Germline CDR1 MNHEY, CDR2 SVGAGI. V shed 0 bases and J shed 6 bases, with 15 bases lying between them. There are 16 residues in the CDR3. Here the CDR3 DNA reads TGTGCCAGCAGTTACTCGCCCGAAAATCCCTCCAATGAGCAGTTCTTC. Its translation is CASSYSPENPSNEQFF.

The CDR3 spells CASCFSGGVVLADTQYF. CDR3 in DNA: TGTGCCAGTTGCTTTAGCGGGGGGGTCGTTTTGGCAGATACGCAGTATTTT. This rearrangement joins TRBV19 to TRBJ2-3; 11 bases align to TRBD2. Germline V gene sequence: CDR1 LNHDA, CDR2 SQIVND (reference sequence). This CDR3 region has 17 residues. Germline trimming cut 8 bases from V and 4 bases from J; bases unmatched to any gene: 14.

The chain employs TRBV11-1 and TRBJ2-1; maybe TRBD1 (6 bases). CDR1 and CDR2 (germline): SGHAT, FQDESV (reference sequence). CDR3 length: 13 residues. Trimming shortened V by 5 bases and J by 7 bases, and 12 bases separated the two germline ends. The CDR3 bases are TGTGCCAGCAGCGCCGACAGGTTGAATGAGCAGTTCTTC. This codes for CASSADRLNEQFF.

The sample holds one count of this clone. This chain connects TRBV13 to TRBJ2-5, with D maybe TRBD1 (6 bases). The V gene lost 2 bases and the J gene lost 5 bases, with 24 bases spanning the gap. The CDR3 totals 18 residues. Germline V CDR1 and CDR2: PRHDT, FYEKMQ (reference sequence). In nucleotides, the CDR3 is TGTGCCAGCAGCTTAAGTCCCGGGACATCCTACACTGGGGAGACCCAGTACTTC. This gives the protein CASSLSPGTSYTGETQYF.

The J gene is TRBJ2-7, the V gene TRBV5-1, with 9 bases matching TRBD1. V lost 4 bases and J lost 5; bases outside the gene matches: 4. There are 13 residues in the CDR3. CDR1 SGHRS and CDR2 YFSETQ come from the germline V gene. This CDR3 is CASSPRTGDEQYF. CDR3 bases: TGCGCCAGCAGCCCAAGGACAGGGGACGAGCAGTACTTC.

V usage is TRBV19 and J usage is TRBJ1-3; no reliable D call. The CDR3 covers 15 residues. Germline V gene data show CDR1 as LNHDA and CDR2 as SQIVND (reference sequence). V dropped 8 bases and J dropped 0 bases, with 14 bases sitting between them. For the CDR3, the DNA is TGTGCCAGTGAACTCATCCAGAGCTCTGGAAACACCATATATTTT. Its protein product is CASELIQSSGNTIYF.

This clone has just one count. CDR3 sequence reads: CASSPSWRGWSYEQYF. CDR3 nucleotide sequence: TGTGCCAGCAGCCCTTCCTGGCGGGGGTGGTCCTACGAGCAGTACTTC. The chain links TRBV9 to TRBJ2-7; TRBD2 aligns across 7 bases. CDR1 and CDR2 (germline): SGDLS, YYNGEE. V was pared by 4 bases and J by 1 base, with 11 bases of the junction left unmatched. The length of the CDR3 is 16 residues.

The chain employs TRBV6-6 and TRBJ2-7; perhaps TRBD2 as D (5 bases). CDR1 is MNHNY, CDR2 SVGAGI, per germline (reference sequence). The germline V and J ends were trimmed by 10 bases and 0 bases, with 10 bases remaining between them. CDR3 length: 12 amino acids. This CDR3 is CATTGSSYEQYF. DNA for the CDR3: TGTGCCACTACGGGGAGCTCCTACGAGCAGTACTTC.

The chain couples TRBV4-2 to TRBJ2-3; a weak D match, TRBD2 (6 bases). The CDR3 covers 16 residues. V lost 2 bases, J lost 1 base, and 13 bases lay in between. The V gene's germline CDR1 is LGHNA and CDR2 YNFKEQ. The CDR3 DNA follows: TGTGCCAGCAGCCAAAAAAGCGGGTCTGGCACAGATACGCAGTATTTT. Translated, it gives CASSQKSGSGTDTQYF.

The gene calls are TRBV7-6 and TRBJ1-2; 8 bases are shared with TRBD1. CDR1 is SGHVS and CDR2 is FNYEAQ in the germline V gene. The trim removed 5 bases at V and 0 bases at J, leaving 5 bases unmatched. This CDR3 is 15 amino acids long. The chain's CDR3 is CASSRQGPANYGYTF. The CDR3 nucleotides read TGTGCCAGCAGCCGACAGGGGCCAGCTAACTATGGCTACACCTTC.

The table lists this clone with many counts. V gene TRBV27 combines with J gene TRBJ1-1, with 7 bases matching TRBD1. The CDR3 runs to 17 residues. The germline V gene encodes CDR1 MNHEY and CDR2 SMNVEV (reference sequence). V lost 2 bases and J lost 1; bases outside the gene matches: 10. CDR3: CASSLGHRTGWNTEAFF. The CDR3 nucleotides read TGTGCCAGCAGTTTAGGTCACCGGACAGGATGGAACACTGAAGCTTTCTTT.

The chain recombines TRBV9 with TRBJ1-1; no clear D. This CDR3 has 13 residues. Trimming took 3 bases from V and 1 from J, leaving 7 bases between them. Germline V gives CDR1 SGDLS, CDR2 YYNGEE. The CDR3 region is CASSGAPNTEAFF. CDR3 bases: TGTGCCAGCAGCGGTGCTCCGAACACTGAAGCTTTCTTT.

This rearrangement joins TRBV12-5 to TRBJ1-2; unclear D gene. The V and J ends lost 1 base and 4 bases respectively, with 10 bases between them. In germline, CDR1 is LGHNT, CDR2 FRNRAP. The CDR3 is made up of 14 amino acids. CDR3 nucleotides: TGTGCTAGTGGTTTGGGATATTGGGGCTATGGCTACACCTTC. Translation: CASGLGYWGYGYTF.

This rearrangement joins TRBV11-2 to TRBJ2-6; D not certain. This CDR3 comprises 12 residues. Trimming removed 9 bases from V and 2 bases from J, with 5 bases in between. Germline V lookup: CDR1 SGHAT, CDR2 FQNNGV. The CDR3 DNA follows: TGTGCCAGTACACCTGGGGCCAACGTCCTGACTTTC. Residues: CASTPGANVLTF. Based on the CDR3 plus reference TRBV11-2 and TRBJ2-6, the full variable domain is EAGVAQSPRYKIIEKRQSVAFWCNPISGHATLYWYQQILGQGPKLLIQFQNNGVVDDSQLPKDRFSAERLKGVDSTLKIQPAKLEDSAVYLCASTPGANVLTFGAGSRLTVL.

The V gene is TRBV23-1, the J gene TRBJ1-2, with 8 bases that match TRBD1. TRBV23-1 is an ORF for which the function is uncertain. The length of the CDR3 is 19 residues. V trimming: 0 bases; J trimming: 2 bases; junction bases outside the gene matches: 14. CDR3 region: CASSQSLPPLDRVNYGYTF. CDR3 nucleotides: TGCGCCAGCAGTCAATCTTTACCGCCATTGGACAGGGTAAACTATGGCTACACCTTC.

This chain connects TRBV28 to TRBJ2-7; 7 positions match TRBD2. The CDR3 contains 12 residues. Germline V CDR1 and CDR2: MDHEN, SYDVKM. Losses at the gene ends were 5 bases for V and 5 bases for J; bases not matched to a gene: 3. In nucleotides, the CDR3 is TGTGCCAGCAGTGGGGGAGGGAACGAGCAGTACTTC. The encoded protein is CASSGGGNEQYF.

J is TRBJ1-1 and V is TRBV20-1, with unresolved D. Germline-derived CDR1 and CDR2 are DFQATT and SNEGSKA (reference sequence). This CDR3 comprises 11 residues. V was pared by 5 bases and J by 5 bases, with 9 bases between. CDR3: CSAFGWTEAFF. CDR3 coding DNA: TGCAGTGCTTTCGGTTGGACTGAAGCTTTCTTT.

The chain uses TRBV7-8 and TRBJ2-1, with 13 bases matching TRBD2. J was trimmed by 7 bases and V by 1 base; bases with no gene match: 4. Per the germline V gene, CDR1 is SGHVS and CDR2 is FQNEAQ. CDR3 length equals 16 residues. DNA for the CDR3: TGTGCCAGCAGCTTAGGTGGGACTAGCGGGACGAATGAGCAGTTCTTC. It codes for CASSLGGTSGTNEQFF. Full variable domain (outside the CDR3, taken from reference TRBV7-8 and TRBJ2-1): GAGVSQSPRYKVAKRGQDVALRCDPISGHVSLFWYQQALGQGPEFLTYFQNEAQLDKSGLPSDRFFAERPEGSVSTLKIQRTQQEDSAVYLCASSLGGTSGTNEQFFGPGTRLTVL.

The gene calls are TRBV5-4 and TRBJ2-3; perhaps TRBD1 as D (6 bases). V dropped 3 bases and J dropped 2 bases, with 13 bases sitting between them. The length of the CDR3 is 15 residues. The V gene's germline CDR1 is SGHNT and CDR2 YYREEE (reference sequence). In DNA, the CDR3 is TGTGCCAGCAGCTACCTACAGGGAGCCACAGATACGCAGTATTTT. This encodes CASSYLQGATDTQYF.

CDR3 bases: TGTGCCAGCAGGCTTAACCCGAGAACCTACGAGCAGTACTTC. It is translated as CASRLNPRTYEQYF. The V gene is TRBV27, the J gene TRBJ2-7; no definite D call. CDR3 length equals 14 residues. The germline V gene has CDR1 MNHEY and CDR2 SMNVEV (reference sequence). V lost 6 bases to trimming and J lost 2 bases, with 14 bases between them.